This T cell receptor (beta chain) was sequenced for a study of cytomegalovirus exposure and HLA in healthy donors (dated by TCRdb to 2016 to 2017). About the full investigation: According to a later analysis, the roughly 120 validation repertoires were produced on the same platform as the 600 to 850 repertoires of the first cohort. Along with the roughly 670-subject first cohort, a separate validation cohort of over a hundred different subjects was used. To predict cytomegalovirus infection status, the study combined high-throughput TCR immunosequencing, statistical association of individual TCRs with disease status, and machine learning. The study aimed to test whether signatures of past pathogen exposure could be identified by cataloging public T cell receptors. Paper-wide results and their limitations: In vitro tests confirmed that three of the cytomegalovirus-associated TCR beta chains recognize cytomegalovirus antigens. The validation cohort had no HLA typing available for a later analysis, so co-occurrence within that cohort was assessed over all 120 or so repertoires. Most TCR sequences were observed very rarely across donors, whereas some public TCRs were present in many individuals. It was suggested by the authors that the approach could potentially be generalized to other disease states and immunological phenotypes. The study listed 150 to 200 TCR beta chains as associated with cytomegalovirus. In a later analysis, TCRs clustered in the first cohort were found to also tend to co-occur in the 120 or so validation repertoires, with over 90% of cluster scores above 0. In both the original and validation cohorts, the classifier was reported to diagnose cytomegalovirus status with high specificity and sensitivity.

Notes on this clone: Its specific antigen is unknown. Base qualities are not recorded, but no much larger clone differs from it by a single base.

Receptor libraries were prepared by the immunoSEQ multiplex PCR assay. The paper's processing steps were these. A statistical classification framework was built to diagnose cytomegalovirus status from the catalog of TCR beta chain sequences. Imported from immuneACCESS, the table was reduced by TCRdb to in-frame sequences with V and J called. These copies leave out some clones; in studies compared against another copy, an unresolved V gene accounts for under half, and the cause of the remainder is not known. V, J and clone size derive from that table, while D and trimming were established from the DNA sequence. The sample table records approximately 210,000 clones; almost 90% of these occur just once. In total, the top ten clones hold 2.9% of the sample. Donors formed part of the validation cohort, which comprised 120 or so subjects and was distinct from the first cohort of 670 or so subjects. The CDR3 starts with the cysteine, ends with the phenylalanine, and has 16 residues. Only the CDR3 portion is preserved as DNA: 48 bases, with reading frame beginning at the first base.

The chain joins TRBV12-2 to TRBJ2-5; TRBD1, the table's D call, lacks a check against the DNA. TRBV12-2 is termed a pseudogene. The sample comprised PBMCs. This clonotype originated in a young woman in good health and CMV-seronegative. The DNA sequence follows: TGTGCAAGTCGCTTAGTGTGGCAGGGGGCGGTGGAGACCCAGTACTTC. Translated, this is CASRLVWQGAVETQYF.